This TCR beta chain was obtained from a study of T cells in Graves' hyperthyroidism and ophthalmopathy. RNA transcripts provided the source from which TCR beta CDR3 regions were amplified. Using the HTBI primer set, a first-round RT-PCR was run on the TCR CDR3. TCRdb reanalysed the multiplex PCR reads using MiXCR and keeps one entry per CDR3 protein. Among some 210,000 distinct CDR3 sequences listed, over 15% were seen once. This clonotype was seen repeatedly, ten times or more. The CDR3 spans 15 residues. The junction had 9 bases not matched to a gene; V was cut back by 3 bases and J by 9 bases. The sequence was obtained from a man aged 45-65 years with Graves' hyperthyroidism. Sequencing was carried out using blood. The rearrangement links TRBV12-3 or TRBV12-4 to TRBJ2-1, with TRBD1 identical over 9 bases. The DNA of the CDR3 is TGTGCCAGCAGTTTGTGGGACAGGGACCTCGGTGAGCAGTTCTTC. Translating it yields CASSLWDRDLGEQFF.